Listed below are T cell receptor beta chains from one sample, sequenced in a study of T cell repertoires in cytomegalovirus infection. TCRdb reprocessed the reads with MiXCR, giving one entry per CDR3 protein. The table records over 100,000 distinct CDR3 sequences, approximately 17% of them present only once. The sequenced sample consisted of PBMCs. The receptors were sampled from a human donor in good health (CMV status not recorded). Some clones in this sample may be carry-over from other donors' samples. Both conserved end residues are part of each CDR3. Each record gives: D gene, clone size, J gene, V gene, CDR3 DNA, CDR3 protein. The D gene is left open where the match is weak. Only part of the rows carry a size: once, few, many, or a class if the clone is expanded.

d_call: NA; clone_size: many; j_call: TRBJ2-2; v_call: TRBV6-2/TRBV6-3; cdr3_nt: TGTGCCAGCAGAACCAAAGGGGGCACCGGGGAGCTGTTTTTT; cdr3_aa: CASRTKGGTGELFF
d_call: TRBD1; clone_size: NA; j_call: TRBJ2-2; v_call: TRBV5-1; cdr3_nt: TGCGCCAGCAGCTTGGACCCCAGGACAGGGCAAACCGGGGAGCTGTTTTTT; cdr3_aa: CASSLDPRTGQTGELFF
d_call: NA; clone_size: NA; j_call: TRBJ1-3; v_call: TRBV6-1; cdr3_nt: TGTGCCAGCAGTGAATATGGTAATGGAAACACCATATATTTT; cdr3_aa: CASSEYGNGNTIYF
d_call: TRBD1; clone_size: NA; j_call: TRBJ2-3; v_call: TRBV7-2; cdr3_nt: TGTGCCAGCAGCTTCCAGCTAATTGGGACAGTTACGCAGTATTTT; cdr3_aa: CASSFQLIGTVTQYF
d_call: TRBD2; clone_size: few; j_call: TRBJ2-3; v_call: TRBV11-2; cdr3_nt: TGTGCCAGCAGCCGAGCGTTAGCGGGGGCGGTAACAGATACGCAGTATTTT; cdr3_aa: CASSRALAGAVTDTQYF
d_call: NA; clone_size: many; j_call: TRBJ1-3; v_call: TRBV11-2; cdr3_nt: TGTGCCAGCAGCTTAGATCTGGTCTTTCCAAACACCATATATTTT; cdr3_aa: CASSLDLVFPNTIYF
d_call: TRBD1; clone_size: NA; j_call: TRBJ1-1; v_call: TRBV6-1; cdr3_nt: TGTGCCAGCAGCGAAGGAACAGGGGGCGCGGGAGGGACTGAAGCTTTCTTT; cdr3_aa: CASSEGTGGAGGTEAFF
d_call: TRBD2; clone_size: many; j_call: TRBJ2-1; v_call: TRBV7-2; cdr3_nt: TGTGCCAGCAGCTTAAGGAGTAGCGGGGGGGCCGGTGAGCAGTTCTTC; cdr3_aa: CASSLRSSGGAGEQFF
d_call: NA; clone_size: NA; j_call: TRBJ2-7; v_call: TRBV7-2; cdr3_nt: TGTGCCAGCAGCAGCCCTCTTAGATCGCGGGGCTACGAGCAGTACTTC; cdr3_aa: CASSSPLRSRGYEQYF
d_call: NA; clone_size: few; j_call: TRBJ1-1; v_call: TRBV7-8; cdr3_nt: TGTGCCAGCAGCTTAGCGTTACAGCCTGACACTGAAGCTTTCTTT; cdr3_aa: CASSLALQPDTEAFF
d_call: TRBD1; clone_size: many; j_call: TRBJ1-1; v_call: TRBV28; cdr3_nt: TGTGCCAGCAGTCCACCGGGACAGGGGGTTCTTACGAACACTGAAGCTTTCTTT; cdr3_aa: CASSPPGQGVLTNTEAFF
d_call: TRBD1; clone_size: NA; j_call: TRBJ2-1; v_call: TRBV5-1; cdr3_nt: TGCGCCAGCTCCGCTCAGGGGGTTAGATACAATGAGCAGTTCTTC; cdr3_aa: CASSAQGVRYNEQFF
d_call: NA; clone_size: NA; j_call: TRBJ1-5; v_call: TRBV30; cdr3_nt: TGTGCCTGGAGAGGCCCCGACAATCAGCCCCAGCATTTT; cdr3_aa: CAWRGPDNQPQHF
d_call: NA; clone_size: many; j_call: TRBJ2-7; v_call: TRBV12-3/TRBV12-4; cdr3_nt: TGTGCCGGGAAGGTCATGGATTCCTACGAGCAGTACTTC; cdr3_aa: CAGKVMDSYEQYF
d_call: TRBD1; clone_size: NA; j_call: TRBJ1-1; v_call: TRBV4-3; cdr3_nt: TGCGCCAGCAGCCAATGGGGGGGGGGGTCGGGACAGAAGAACACTGAAGCTTTCTTT; cdr3_aa: CASSQWGGGSGQKNTEAFF
d_call: TRBD2; clone_size: many; j_call: TRBJ2-5; v_call: TRBV28; cdr3_nt: TGTGCCAGCAGTTTTACTAGCGGGGGGGCGTCGGAGACCCAGTACTTC; cdr3_aa: CASSFTSGGASETQYF
d_call: NA; clone_size: many; j_call: TRBJ2-3; v_call: TRBV2; cdr3_nt: TGTGCCAGCAGTGAGGCTGGGGTTCGGGATACGCAGTATTTT; cdr3_aa: CASSEAGVRDTQYF
d_call: NA; clone_size: few; j_call: TRBJ2-7; v_call: TRBV19; cdr3_nt: TGTGCCAGTAGTATGACAAGCGCGAGCTCCTACGAGCAGTACTTC; cdr3_aa: CASSMTSASSYEQYF
d_call: TRBD2; clone_size: many; j_call: TRBJ2-3; v_call: TRBV7-2; cdr3_nt: TGTGCCAGCAGCCCGCGAGGACTAGCGGGGTCTAGTACGCAGTATTTT; cdr3_aa: CASSPRGLAGSSTQYF
d_call: NA; clone_size: many; j_call: TRBJ1-1; v_call: TRBV7-2; cdr3_nt: TGTGCCAGCAGCTTAGGGAGGGGAAACACTGAAGCTTTCTTT; cdr3_aa: CASSLGRGNTEAFF
d_call: TRBD1; clone_size: few; j_call: TRBJ1-1; v_call: TRBV28; cdr3_nt: TGTGCCAGCAGTCTTCCCGGGACAGGTATTGAAGCTTTCTTT; cdr3_aa: CASSLPGTGIEAFF
d_call: TRBD2; clone_size: many; j_call: TRBJ2-1; v_call: TRBV19; cdr3_nt: TGTGCCAGTAGAACGGGACTAGCAATGTCCAATGAGCAGTTCTTC; cdr3_aa: CASRTGLAMSNEQFF
d_call: NA; clone_size: few; j_call: TRBJ2-5; v_call: TRBV29-1; cdr3_nt: TGCAGCGTCTCGACCAAAGAGACCCAGTACTTC; cdr3_aa: CSVSTKETQYF
d_call: NA; clone_size: NA; j_call: TRBJ2-3; v_call: TRBV9; cdr3_nt: TGTGCCAGCAGCGTAGAAGAGGGAGGCACAGATACGCAGTATTTT; cdr3_aa: CASSVEEGGTDTQYF
d_call: TRBD2; clone_size: few; j_call: TRBJ2-1; v_call: TRBV6-2/TRBV6-3; cdr3_nt: TGTGCCAGCGGTAGCGGGGGGTCCCTCTACAATGAGCAGTTCTTC; cdr3_aa: CASGSGGSLYNEQFF
d_call: TRBD1; clone_size: many; j_call: TRBJ2-6; v_call: TRBV5-1; cdr3_nt: TGCGCCAGCAGCTCGGACAGGGCCTTGAGCGGGGCCAACGTCCTGACTTTC; cdr3_aa: CASSSDRALSGANVLTF
d_call: NA; clone_size: many; j_call: TRBJ2-5; v_call: TRBV18; cdr3_nt: TGTGCCAGCTCACCACCAGGGGAAAGAAGGGAGACCCAGTACTTC; cdr3_aa: CASSPPGERRETQYF
d_call: NA; clone_size: few; j_call: TRBJ1-5; v_call: TRBV12-3/TRBV12-4; cdr3_nt: TGTGCCAGCAGTCCGCTCTATAGCAATCAGCCCCAGCATTTT; cdr3_aa: CASSPLYSNQPQHF
d_call: TRBD1; clone_size: many; j_call: TRBJ1-5; v_call: TRBV7-2; cdr3_nt: TGTGCCAGCAGCTGGACAGGGGATAGCAATCAGCCCCAGCATTTT; cdr3_aa: CASSWTGDSNQPQHF